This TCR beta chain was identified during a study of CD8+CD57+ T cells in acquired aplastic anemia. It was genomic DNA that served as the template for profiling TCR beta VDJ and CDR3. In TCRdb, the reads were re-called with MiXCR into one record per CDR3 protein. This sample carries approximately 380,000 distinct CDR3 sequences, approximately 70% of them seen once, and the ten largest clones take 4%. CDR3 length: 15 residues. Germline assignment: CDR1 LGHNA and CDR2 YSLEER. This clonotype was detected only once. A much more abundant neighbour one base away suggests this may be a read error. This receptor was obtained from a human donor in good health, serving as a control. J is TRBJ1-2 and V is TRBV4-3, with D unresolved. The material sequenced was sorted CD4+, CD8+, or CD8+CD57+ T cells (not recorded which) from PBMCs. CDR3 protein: CAGRQGLEANYGYTF. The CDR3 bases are TGCGCCGGCAGACAAGGATTGGAAGCTAACTATGGCTACACCTTC.